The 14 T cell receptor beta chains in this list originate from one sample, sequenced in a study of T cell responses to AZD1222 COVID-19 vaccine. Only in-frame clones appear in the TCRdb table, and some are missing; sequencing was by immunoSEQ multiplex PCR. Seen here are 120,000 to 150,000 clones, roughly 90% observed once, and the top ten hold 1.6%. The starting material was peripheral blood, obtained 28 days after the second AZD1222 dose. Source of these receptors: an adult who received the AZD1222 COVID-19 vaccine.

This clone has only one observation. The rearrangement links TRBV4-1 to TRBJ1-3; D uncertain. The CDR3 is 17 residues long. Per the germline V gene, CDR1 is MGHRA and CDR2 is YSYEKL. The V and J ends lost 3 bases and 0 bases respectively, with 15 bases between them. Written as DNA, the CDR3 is TGCGCCAGCAGCCACCAGGTGAGGACTGCCTCTGGAAACACCATATATTTT. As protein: CASSHQVRTASGNTIYF.

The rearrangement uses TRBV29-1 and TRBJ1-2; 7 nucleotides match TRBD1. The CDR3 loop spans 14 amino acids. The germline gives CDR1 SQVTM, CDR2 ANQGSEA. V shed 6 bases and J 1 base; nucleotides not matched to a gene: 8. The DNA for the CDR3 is TGCAGCGTGGTACGTCAGGGGGATAACTATGGCTACACCTTC. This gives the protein CSVVRQGDNYGYTF.

In DNA form, the CDR3 reads TGTGCCAGCAGCTCCCGGACACTAGCGGGAATGGGAGATACGCAGTATTTT. Its translation: CASSSRTLAGMGDTQYF. This rearrangement joins TRBV3-1 (or the pseudogene TRBV3-2) to TRBJ2-3; TRBD2 agrees at 10 bases. Trimming cost V 5 bases and J 5 bases; bases outside gene matches: 13. Germline V lookup: CDR1 LGHDT, CDR2 YNNKEL (reference sequence). This CDR3 has 17 residues.

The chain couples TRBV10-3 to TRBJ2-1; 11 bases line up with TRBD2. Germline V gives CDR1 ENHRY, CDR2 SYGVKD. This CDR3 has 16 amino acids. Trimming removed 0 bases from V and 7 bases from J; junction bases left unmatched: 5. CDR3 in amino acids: CAISESRLAGGNEQFF. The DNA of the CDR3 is TGTGCCATCAGTGAGTCACGGCTAGCGGGAGGAAATGAGCAGTTCTTC.

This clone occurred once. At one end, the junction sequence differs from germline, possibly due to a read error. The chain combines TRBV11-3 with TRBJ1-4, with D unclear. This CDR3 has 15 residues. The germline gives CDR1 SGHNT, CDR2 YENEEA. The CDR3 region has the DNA TGTGCCAGCAGGTTAGAGGGAACAACTAATGAAAAACTGTTTTTT. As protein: CASRLEGTTNEKLFF.

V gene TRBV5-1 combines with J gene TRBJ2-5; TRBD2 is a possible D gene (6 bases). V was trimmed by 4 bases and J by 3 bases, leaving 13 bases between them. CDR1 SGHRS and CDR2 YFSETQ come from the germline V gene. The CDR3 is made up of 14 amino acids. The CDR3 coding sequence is TGCGCCAGCAGCCTCGGGGGACCAAAAGAGACCCAGTACTTC. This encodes CASSLGGPKETQYF. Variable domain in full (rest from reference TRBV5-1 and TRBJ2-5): KAGVTQTPRYLIKTRGQQVTLSCSPISGHRSVSWYQQTPGQGLQFLFEYFSETQRNKGNFPGRFSGRQFSNSRSEMNVSTLELGDSALYLCASSLGGPKETQYFGPGTRLLVL.

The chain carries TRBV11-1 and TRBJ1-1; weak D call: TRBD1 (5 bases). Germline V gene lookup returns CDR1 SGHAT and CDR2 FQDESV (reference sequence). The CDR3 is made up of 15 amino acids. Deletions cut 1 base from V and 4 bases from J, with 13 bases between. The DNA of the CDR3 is TGTGCCAGCAGCTTAGATCCGGGGGAGGGCACTGAAGCTTTCTTT. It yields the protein CASSLDPGEGTEAFF.

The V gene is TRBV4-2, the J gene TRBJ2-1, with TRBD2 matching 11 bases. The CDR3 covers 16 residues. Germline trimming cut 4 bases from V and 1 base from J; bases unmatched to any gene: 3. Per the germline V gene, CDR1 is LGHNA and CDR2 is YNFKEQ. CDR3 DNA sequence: TGTGCCAGCAGCCCTGGGACTAGCGGATCCTACAATGAGCAGTTCTTC. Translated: CASSPGTSGSYNEQFF.

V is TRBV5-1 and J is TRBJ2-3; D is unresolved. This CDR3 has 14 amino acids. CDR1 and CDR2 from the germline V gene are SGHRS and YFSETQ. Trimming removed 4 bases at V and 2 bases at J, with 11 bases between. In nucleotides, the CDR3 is TGCGCCAGCAGCCTGGACCGATTCACAGATACGCAGTATTTT. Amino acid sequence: CASSLDRFTDTQYF.

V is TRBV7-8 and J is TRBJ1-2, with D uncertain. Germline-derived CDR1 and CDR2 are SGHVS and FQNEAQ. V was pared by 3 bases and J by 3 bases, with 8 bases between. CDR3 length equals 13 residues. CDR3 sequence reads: CASSLTQDYGYTF. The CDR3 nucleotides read TGTGCCAGCAGCTTGACCCAAGACTATGGCTACACCTTC. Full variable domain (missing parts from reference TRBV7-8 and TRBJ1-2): GAGVSQSPRYKVAKRGQDVALRCDPISGHVSLFWYQQALGQGPEFLTYFQNEAQLDKSGLPSDRFFAERPEGSVSTLKIQRTQQEDSAVYLCASSLTQDYGYTFGSGTRLTVV.

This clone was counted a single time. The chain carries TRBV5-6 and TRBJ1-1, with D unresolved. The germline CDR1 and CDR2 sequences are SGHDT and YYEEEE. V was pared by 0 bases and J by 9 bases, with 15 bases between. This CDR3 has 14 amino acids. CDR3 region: CASSLVGRPHKAFF. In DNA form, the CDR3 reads TGTGCCAGCAGCTTGGTTGGCCGACCACACAAAGCTTTCTTT. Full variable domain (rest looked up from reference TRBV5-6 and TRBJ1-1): DAGVTQSPTHLIKTRGQQVTLRCSPKSGHDTVSWYQQALGQGPQFIFQYYEEEERQRGNFPDRFSGHQFPNYSSELNVNALLLGDSALYLCASSLVGRPHKAFFGQGTRLTVV.

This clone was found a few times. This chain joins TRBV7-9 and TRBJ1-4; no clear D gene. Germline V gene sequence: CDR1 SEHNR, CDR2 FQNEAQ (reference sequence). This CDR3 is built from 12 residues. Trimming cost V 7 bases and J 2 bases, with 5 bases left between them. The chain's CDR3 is CASTRTNEKLFF. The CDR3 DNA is TGTGCCAGCACGAGGACTAATGAAAAACTGTTTTTT.

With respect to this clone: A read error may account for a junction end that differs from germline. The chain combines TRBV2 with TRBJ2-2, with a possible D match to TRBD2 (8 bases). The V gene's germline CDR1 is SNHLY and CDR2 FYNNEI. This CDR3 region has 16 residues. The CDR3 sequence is CACRGGGGRHTGELFF. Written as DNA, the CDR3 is TGTGCCTGCAGGGGGGGCGGGGGGCGCCACACCGGGGAGCTGTTTTTT.

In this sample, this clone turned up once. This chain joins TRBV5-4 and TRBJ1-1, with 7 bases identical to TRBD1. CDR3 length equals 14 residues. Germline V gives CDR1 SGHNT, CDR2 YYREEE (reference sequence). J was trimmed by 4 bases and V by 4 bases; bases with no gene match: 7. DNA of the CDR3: TGTGCCAGCAGCGCCGGACAGGCGGGCACTGAAGCTTTCTTT. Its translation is CASSAGQAGTEAFF.